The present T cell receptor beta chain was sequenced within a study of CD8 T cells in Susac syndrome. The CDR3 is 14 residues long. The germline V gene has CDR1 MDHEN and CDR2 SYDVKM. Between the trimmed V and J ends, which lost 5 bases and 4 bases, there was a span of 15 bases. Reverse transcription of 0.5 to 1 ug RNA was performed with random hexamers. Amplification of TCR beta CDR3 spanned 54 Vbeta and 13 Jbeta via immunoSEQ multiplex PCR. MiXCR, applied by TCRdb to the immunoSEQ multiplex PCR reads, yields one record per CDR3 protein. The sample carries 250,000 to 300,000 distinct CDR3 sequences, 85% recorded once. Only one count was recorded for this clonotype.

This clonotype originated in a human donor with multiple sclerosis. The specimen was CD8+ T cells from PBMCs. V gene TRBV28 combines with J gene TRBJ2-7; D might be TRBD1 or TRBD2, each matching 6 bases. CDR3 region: CASSVKGGGYEQYF. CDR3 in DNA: TGTGCCAGCAGTGTTAAGGGGGGAGGATACGAGCAGTACTTC.